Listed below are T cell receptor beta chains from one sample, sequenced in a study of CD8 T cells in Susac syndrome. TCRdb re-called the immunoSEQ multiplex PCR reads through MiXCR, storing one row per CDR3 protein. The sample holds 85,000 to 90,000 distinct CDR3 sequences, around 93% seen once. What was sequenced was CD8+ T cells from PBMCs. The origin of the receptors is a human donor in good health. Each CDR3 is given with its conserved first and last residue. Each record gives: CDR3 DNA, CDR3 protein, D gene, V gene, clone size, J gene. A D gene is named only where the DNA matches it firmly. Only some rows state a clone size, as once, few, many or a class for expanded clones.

DNA: TGCAGCGTTCAGGGGGGGACTGAAGCTTTCTTT
CDR3: CSVQGGTEAFF
D: TRBD1
V: TRBV29-1
size: -
J: TRBJ1-1

DNA: TGTGCCAGCAGCGCCGAGACCACGTCCGACGAGCAGTACTTC
CDR3: CASSAETTSDEQYF
D: -
V: TRBV9
size: -
J: TRBJ2-7

DNA: TGCAGCATGGCGGACTCCCCTTTCGCGAACACCGGGGAGCTGTTTTTT
CDR3: CSMADSPFANTGELFF
D: -
V: TRBV29-1
size: -
J: TRBJ2-2

DNA: TGTGCCAGCAGCCCCCTTCGGGGGACGTACTACGAGCAGTACTTC
CDR3: CASSPLRGTYYEQYF
D: -
V: TRBV7-2
size: -
J: TRBJ2-7

DNA: TGTGCCAGCAGTGAATGGGACAGCTGGGGAAACACCATATATTTT
CDR3: CASSEWDSWGNTIYF
D: TRBD1
V: TRBV2
size: once
J: TRBJ1-3

DNA: TGTGCCAGCAGCCCCGGTGACTTCGGCAATCAGCCCCAGCATTTT
CDR3: CASSPGDFGNQPQHF
D: -
V: TRBV7-9
size: -
J: TRBJ1-5

DNA: TGTGCCAGCAGTGCTGGGACACCGACCTACGAGCAGTACTTC
CDR3: CASSAGTPTYEQYF
D: -
V: TRBV2
size: once
J: TRBJ2-7

DNA: TGCAGCGTTACAGGGGAATTTTTCTCTGGGGCCAACGTCCTGACTTTC
CDR3: CSVTGEFFSGANVLTF
D: TRBD1
V: TRBV29-1
size: -
J: TRBJ2-6

DNA: TGCGCCAGCAGCCCAGGGAGCCACGAGCAGTACTTC
CDR3: CASSPGSHEQYF
D: -
V: TRBV10-1
size: -
J: TRBJ2-7

DNA: TGTGCCAGCAGCCCCCTGCGGGGGAATCAGCCCCAGCATTTT
CDR3: CASSPLRGNQPQHF
D: -
V: TRBV6-5
size: once
J: TRBJ1-5

DNA: TGTGCCAGCAGCTTATCAGGGGAAGGCTATGGCTACACCTTC
CDR3: CASSLSGEGYGYTF
D: -
V: TRBV7-9
size: -
J: TRBJ1-2

DNA: TGCGCCAGCAGCCAATCCCCCGCTGTCACCTACGAGCAGTACTTC
CDR3: CASSQSPAVTYEQYF
D: -
V: TRBV4-1
size: once
J: TRBJ2-7

DNA: TGTGCCAGCAGTTTAGTAGGAGATTCACCCCTCCACTTT
CDR3: CASSLVGDSPLHF
D: -
V: TRBV6-5
size: -
J: TRBJ1-6

DNA: TGCGCCAGCAGCCAAGATCGGGGGTCCCAGCCCCAGCATTTT
CDR3: CASSQDRGSQPQHF
D: -
V: TRBV4-1
size: once
J: TRBJ1-5

DNA: TGCGCCAGCAGCCAAAGGGACGGACTTGATGCCTATGGCTACACCTTC
CDR3: CASSQRDGLDAYGYTF
D: -
V: TRBV4-1
size: -
J: TRBJ1-2

DNA: TGCAGTGCTACTCAACGGGGGGGATCCTACGAGCAGTACTTC
CDR3: CSATQRGGSYEQYF
D: TRBD2
V: TRBV20-1
size: -
J: TRBJ2-7

DNA: TGTGCCAGCAGTTACTCGACTCTGAGTGAAAAACTGTTTTTT
CDR3: CASSYSTLSEKLFF
D: -
V: TRBV6-2/TRBV6-3
size: once
J: TRBJ1-4

DNA: TGCAGCGTTGCCATTAGCTATGGCTACACCTTC
CDR3: CSVAISYGYTF
D: -
V: TRBV29-1
size: once
J: TRBJ1-2

DNA: TGTGCCAGCAGTTTCGGACAGTCCAAAAACATTCAGTACTTC
CDR3: CASSFGQSKNIQYF
D: -
V: TRBV2
size: -
J: TRBJ2-4

DNA: TGTGCCAGCAGTCCCTCAGCGGGGGACAACACAGATACGCAGTATTTT
CDR3: CASSPSAGDNTDTQYF
D: TRBD2
V: TRBV27
size: once
J: TRBJ2-3

DNA: TGTGCCAGCAGCTTAGTGCGGGCCTACGAGCAGTACTTC
CDR3: CASSLVRAYEQYF
D: -
V: TRBV11-2
size: -
J: TRBJ2-7

DNA: TGCGCCAGCAGCAGAGCGGGCGAAGGCTCCTACGAGCAGTACTTC
CDR3: CASSRAGEGSYEQYF
D: -
V: TRBV5-1
size: few
J: TRBJ2-7

DNA: TGTGCCAGCAGCTTGGTAGGATCCACCGGGGAGCTGTTTTTT
CDR3: CASSLVGSTGELFF
D: -
V: TRBV5-4
size: -
J: TRBJ2-2

DNA: TGTGCCAGCAGCGTAGATGAGGGCGAGCAGTACTTC
CDR3: CASSVDEGEQYF
D: -
V: TRBV9
size: -
J: TRBJ2-7

DNA: TGTGCCAGTGGACAGGGGCCCTACGAGCAGTACTTC
CDR3: CASGQGPYEQYF
D: TRBD1
V: TRBV6-5
size: -
J: TRBJ2-7

DNA: TGTGCCAGCAGCCTCCCGACTAGCGGGGTGGAGACCCAGTACTTC
CDR3: CASSLPTSGVETQYF
D: TRBD2
V: TRBV7-9
size: -
J: TRBJ2-5

DNA: TGTGCCAGCTCACTGGGACAGGTGAACACCGGGGAGCTGTTTTTT
CDR3: CASSLGQVNTGELFF
D: TRBD1
V: TRBV18
size: -
J: TRBJ2-2

DNA: TGTGCCAGCAGCTTGGAAGGGTCAATATATGGCTACACCTTC
CDR3: CASSLEGSIYGYTF
D: -
V: TRBV7-2
size: once
J: TRBJ1-2

DNA: TGTGCCAGCAGCCAAGATTTGACCTACGAGCAGTACTTC
CDR3: CASSQDLTYEQYF
D: -
V: TRBV3-1
size: -
J: TRBJ2-7

DNA: TGTGCCAGCAGCTGGGGACAAGAGGGCGAGCAGTACTTC
CDR3: CASSWGQEGEQYF
D: -
V: TRBV5-4
size: -
J: TRBJ2-7

DNA: TGTGCCAGCAGCCAAGAAGGGGCGAACACTGAAGCTTTCTTT
CDR3: CASSQEGANTEAFF
D: -
V: TRBV3-1
size: -
J: TRBJ1-1

DNA: TGCGCCAGCAGCCAAGAAGGTGACTCCTACGAGCAGTACTTC
CDR3: CASSQEGDSYEQYF
D: -
V: TRBV4-1
size: -
J: TRBJ2-7

DNA: TGTGCCAGCAGGCTCGGGACTATCTACAATGAGCAGTTCTTC
CDR3: CASRLGTIYNEQFF
D: TRBD2
V: TRBV27
size: -
J: TRBJ2-1

DNA: TGCGCCAGCGCGGACCGGTACAATGAGCAGTTCTTC
CDR3: CASADRYNEQFF
D: -
V: TRBV23-1
size: once
J: TRBJ2-1

DNA: TGCAGCGTTGTAGATATATCCACTGAAGCTTTCTTT
CDR3: CSVVDISTEAFF
D: -
V: TRBV29-1
size: -
J: TRBJ1-1

DNA: TGTGCCAGCAGCGATGGACTAGCGGGGGGTTCCTACGAGCAGTACTTC
CDR3: CASSDGLAGGSYEQYF
D: TRBD2
V: TRBV9
size: -
J: TRBJ2-7

DNA: TGCAGCGTAAAGGACAGGGAGTACGAGCAGTACTTC
CDR3: CSVKDREYEQYF
D: TRBD1
V: TRBV29-1
size: -
J: TRBJ2-7

DNA: TGTGCCTGGAGTTGGGCAGGGCGAGAAGCTTTCTTT
CDR3: CAWSWAGREAFF
D: -
V: TRBV30
size: -
J: TRBJ1-1

DNA: TGTGCCAGCAGTCGGGGACAGGGGTATTCCTATAATTCACCCCTCCACTTT
CDR3: CASSRGQGYSYNSPLHF
D: TRBD1
V: TRBV25-1
size: -
J: TRBJ1-6

DNA: TGTGCCACCGAGCTTGGCAATGAGCAGTTCTTC
CDR3: CATELGNEQFF
D: -
V: TRBV24-1
size: -
J: TRBJ2-1

DNA: TGCGCCAGCAGCTGGGACGGCGGGGGCTCCTACGAGCAGTACTTC
CDR3: CASSWDGGGSYEQYF
D: TRBD2
V: TRBV5-1
size: -
J: TRBJ2-7

DNA: TGCAGCGTTGATCTTGGGAACACCATATATTTT
CDR3: CSVDLGNTIYF
D: -
V: TRBV29-1
size: -
J: TRBJ1-3

DNA: TGTGCCTGGAGTAGGGACAGCTCCTACGAGCAGTACTTC
CDR3: CAWSRDSSYEQYF
D: TRBD1
V: TRBV30
size: -
J: TRBJ2-7

DNA: TGTGCCAGCAGCTTAAGAGGAGGGAGCACAGATACGCAGTATTTT
CDR3: CASSLRGGSTDTQYF
D: -
V: TRBV7-8
size: -
J: TRBJ2-3

DNA: TGTGCCAGCAGCCCGCCGGGGACAGGGGCAGATACGCAGTATTTT
CDR3: CASSPPGTGADTQYF
D: TRBD1
V: TRBV7-9
size: -
J: TRBJ2-3